The present T cell receptor (beta chain) was sequenced within a study of patients with pleural tuberculosis. TCRdb ran MiXCR on the reads and lists one entry per CDR3 protein. Found here are around 50,000 distinct CDR3 sequences, about 6.8% of them singletons; the top ten hold 15% to 20%. Germline assignment: CDR1 SGHAT and CDR2 FQNNGV. V was shortened by 1 base and J by 3 bases, with 3 bases between the two germline ends. CDR3 length equals 12 residues. This clonotype was counted ten times or more. The chain links TRBV11-2 to TRBJ1-2, with D hard to call. The sequence was obtained from a human donor with pleural tuberculosis. CDR3 region: CASSLGYYGYTF. CDR3 in DNA: TGTGCCAGCAGCTTAGGTTACTATGGCTACACCTTC.